One sample yielded the 4 T cell receptor beta chains listed below, sequenced in a study of regulatory T cells in long-lasting Graves disease. Indicated time point: newly diagnosed GD, antithyroid drugs for less than 3 months. RNA extracted from PBMCs served as the sequencing template. To make TCR beta libraries, researchers used iRepertoire HTBI primers and Arm-PCR of CDR3 regions. TCRdb reprocessed the multiplex PCR reads via MiXCR and lists one record per CDR3 protein. Found here are roughly 420,000 distinct CDR3 sequences, about 16% of them singletons; the top ten hold around 11%. The sample was also reused in another study, on T cells in Graves' hyperthyroidism and ophthalmopathy.

Sequenced here: peripheral blood mononuclear cells (PBMCs), sampled at new diagnosis, from a patient treated with antithyroid drugs. The receptors originated from a woman in her thirties with Graves disease.

This clonotype has more than one count but fewer than ten. The junction does not match germline at one end; this may be a read error. The V call is TRBV20-1, the J call TRBJ2-1, with D possibly being TRBD2 (6 bases). The CDR3 consists of 16 residues. CDR1 and CDR2 from the germline V gene are DFQATT and SNEGSKA (reference sequence). For the CDR3, the DNA is TGCGGTGCTAGGGCCCTAGACGGGAGCTCCTACAATGAGCAGTTCTTC. Amino acids: CGARALDGSSYNEQFF.

This clonotype was seen at least ten times. The chain links TRBV5-1 to TRBJ2-7; the D is unclear. CDR3 length: 13 amino acids. CDR1 is SGHRS and CDR2 is YFSETQ in the germline V gene. With 0 bases removed from V and 5 bases from J, the gap between germline ends came to 9 bases. The CDR3 region has the DNA TGCGCCAGCAGCTTGGACGGAACACACGAGCAGTACTTC. Protein product: CASSLDGTHEQYF.

This clonotype was observed at least ten times. The V and J genes are TRBV7-3 and TRBJ2-7; a possible D gene is TRBD2 (6 bases). The length of the CDR3 is 14 residues. V was pared by 0 bases and J by 5 bases, with 11 bases between. CDR1 and CDR2 (germline): SGHTA, FQGTGA. The CDR3 nucleotides read TGTGCCAGCAGCTTAACTCTGGGGGAGGACGAGCAGTACTTC. It translates to CASSLTLGEDEQYF.

This clonotype was recorded many times. The rearrangement joins TRBV7-8 to TRBJ1-4; no definite D call. Germline CDR1 is SGHVS and CDR2 is FQNEAQ. V lost 2 bases, J lost 8 bases, and 3 bases lay in between. The CDR3 is 11 residues long. CDR3 region: CASSLNEKLFF. CDR3 DNA: TGTGCCAGCAGCTTAAACGAAAAACTGTTTTTT.